This record concerns one TCR beta chain sequence. The antigen remains unidentified. Germline loops: CDR1 SGHTA, CDR2 FQGNSA. The CDR3 is 12 residues long. The data are from a study of CXCR3-negative and CXCR3-positive naive CD8 T cells. Findings and limits, study-wide: Naive CXCR3-negative cells resembled naive CXCR3-positive cells in TRBV-TRBJ usage; memory cells differed. In both naive subsets diversity was comparably high, whereas memory CD8+ cells showed much lower diversity. More hydrophobic TRB CDR3s were found in CXCR3-positive naive cells than in CXCR3-negative naive cells.

In triplicate, each CD8+ T cell subset was sorted at some 300,000 cells per replicate. Those CD8+ T cells considered naive were CD45RO-CCR7+CD27+CD95-. UMI-labeled 5' RACE yielded the TRB cDNA libraries. TCRdb reprocessed the 5' RACE reads and keeps a single row for each CDR3 protein, giving no DNA. This sample's clone table lists 90,000 to 150,000 distinct CDR3 sequences. J is TRBJ2-2 and V is TRBV7-2; lacking DNA, the TRBD1 call made by TCRdb goes unchecked. The sequence derives from a human donor in good health. Some clones in this sample may be carry-over from other donors' samples. The sequencing input was naive CXCR3+ CD8+ T cells from blood. The subset here: CD45RO-CCR7+CD27+CD95- naive CD8+ T cells expressing CXCR3 (TNR3+). The CDR3 protein is CASSEGAGELFF.